This section outlines one TCR beta chain sequence together with its context. V gave up 3 bases and J gave up 6 bases, with 17 bases separating them. The CDR3 is made up of 16 amino acids. CDR1 is SEHNR, CDR2 FQNEAQ, per germline (reference sequence). The entry originates in a study of blood T cell repertoires in COVID-19. Across the whole study: From T cells, B-cell-depleted T cells, or PBMCs came the material, which was cDNA or gDNA.

As originally analysed: Amplification of reference gene primers was used by the study to estimate nucleated cell counts. The repertoire was sequenced with immunoSEQ multiplex PCR; TCRdb's copy has only in-frame clones and lacks some. Clonal size and the V and J genes are those of that table, whereas D and trimming came from the DNA. The profile shows approximately 500,000 clones, 70% to 90% of them singletons. The V gene is TRBV7-9, the J gene TRBJ2-2, with D possibly TRBD2 on 6 matching bases. The receptor's source is a human donor in a cohort sampled during active COVID-19. The sample consisted of peripheral blood. Here the CDR3 DNA reads TGTGCCAGCAGCTTTGCAGCGGGCAATGGAGCCGGGGAGCTGTTTTTT. The encoded protein is CASSFAAGNGAGELFF.